What follows are 27 T cell receptor beta chains derived from one specimen sequenced in a study of blood T cell repertoires in COVID-19. Method: immunoSEQ multiplex PCR; TCRdb's copy keeps in-frame clones and lacks some. The sample holds approximately 300,000 clones, 90% seen once. Input material: peripheral blood. Every receptor here comes from a woman aged 25 to 39 with COVID-19, enrolled during active disease.

This rearrangement joins TRBV3-1 (or the pseudogene TRBV3-2) to TRBJ2-1; 8 bases agree with TRBD2. The germline V gene encodes CDR1 LGHDT and CDR2 YNNKEL (reference sequence). The J segment lost 4 bases and the V segment lost 0 bases, leaving 2 bases of the junction unmatched. This CDR3 spans 15 amino acids. CDR3 DNA sequence: TGTGCCAGCAGCCAAGATACTAGCGGATACAATGAGCAGTTCTTC. This encodes CASSQDTSGYNEQFF.

The chain uses TRBV23-1 and TRBJ2-1, with TRBD2 matching 7 bases. TRBV23-1 is annotated as an ORF whose role is uncertain. This CDR3 has 16 amino acids. V gave up 1 base and J gave up 6 bases; unmatched junction bases: 9. CDR3: CASSQWEGLVLNEQFF. CDR3 nucleotide sequence: TGCGCCAGCAGTCAATGGGAGGGGTTGGTTCTCAATGAGCAGTTCTTC.

The chain is built from TRBV24-1 and TRBJ2-7, with D possibly being TRBD2 (5 bases). Trimming took 6 bases from V and 7 from J, leaving 12 bases between them. CDR1 is KGHDR, CDR2 SFDVKD, per germline. The CDR3 spans 12 residues. Written as DNA, the CDR3 is TGTGCCACCAGTCTAGCAGATCGGGAGCAGTACTTC. It specifies CATSLADREQYF.

The chain joins TRBV7-9 to TRBJ1-5, with a tentative D call TRBD1 (6 bases). With 5 bases removed from V and 5 bases from J, the gap between germline ends came to 16 bases. This CDR3 region has 15 residues. Germline V gene data show CDR1 as SEHNR and CDR2 as FQNEAQ (reference sequence). CDR3 sequence reads: CASSPEGHPDQPQHF. The CDR3, as DNA: TGTGCCAGCAGCCCTGAGGGACACCCTGATCAGCCCCAGCATTTT.

This clone was seen only a few times. The CDR3 is CASSYGTGLYYGYTF. DNA for the CDR3: TGTGCCAGCAGTTACGGGACAGGGCTTTACTATGGCTACACCTTC. The chain has TRBV28 and TRBJ1-2, with TRBD1 matching over 9 bases. The junction had 6 bases not matched to a gene; V was cut back by 4 bases and J by 3 bases. The CDR3 is 15 residues long. Germline lookup yields CDR1 MDHEN and CDR2 SYDVKM.

J is TRBJ2-3 and V is TRBV21-1; the DNA was not compared with TRBD2, the D call given in the table. TRBV21-1 is a recognized pseudogene. The CDR3 extends over 16 amino acids. In nucleotides, the CDR3 is TGTGCCAGCAGCAATATGGGGGGTTCGGGCGCAGATACGCAGTATTTT. Amino acid sequence: CASSNMGGSGADTQYF.

This chain connects TRBV3-1 (or the pseudogene TRBV3-2) to TRBJ2-7; TRBD2 is a possible D gene (5 bases). The CDR3 is 14 amino acids. Germline V CDR1 and CDR2: LGHDT, YNNKEL (reference sequence). Trimming shortened V by 3 bases and J by 3 bases, and 12 bases separated the two germline ends. The CDR3 region is CASSQSGYRYEQYF. The CDR3, as DNA: TGTGCCAGCAGCCAGAGCGGCTACCGCTACGAGCAGTACTTC.

The V gene is TRBV3-1 (or the pseudogene TRBV3-2), the J gene TRBJ2-1; unclear D gene. Trimming took 0 bases from V and 8 from J, leaving 8 bases between them. The CDR3 is made up of 13 amino acids. Germline assignment: CDR1 LGHDT and CDR2 YNNKEL (reference sequence). The DNA of the CDR3 is TGTGCCAGCAGCCAAGAACGCGGCGATGAGCAGTTCTTC. This gives the protein CASSQERGDEQFF.

The chain uses TRBV30 and TRBJ2-3, with 7 bases aligning to TRBD2. After removal of 0 bases from V and 14 bases from J, the junction contained 11 bases not matched to a gene. The CDR3 spans 13 residues. The germline V gene has CDR1 GTSNPN and CDR2 SVGIG (reference sequence). CDR3 in DNA: TGTGCCTGGAGTGTTAGGGGAGGGGACCGCCGGTATTTT. Translated: CAWSVRGGDRRYF.

The chain carries TRBV4-1 and TRBJ1-1; D is uncertain. CDR1 is MGHRA, CDR2 YSYEKL, per germline. The CDR3 sequence is 14 residues long. V lost 6 bases, J lost 5 bases, and 16 bases lay in between. The CDR3 DNA reads TGCGCCAGCAGTGGACCCCTAAGAGGGACTGAAGCTTTCTTT. Its translation is CASSGPLRGTEAFF.

V gene TRBV28 combines with J gene TRBJ1-4; TRBD1 aligns across 8 bases. Germline lookup yields CDR1 MDHEN and CDR2 SYDVKM. Losses at the gene ends were 3 bases for V and 5 bases for J; bases not matched to a gene: 2. The CDR3 totals 14 residues. DNA of the CDR3: TGTGCCAGCAGTTTTACAGGGGGAAATGAAAAACTGTTTTTT. Protein: CASSFTGGNEKLFF.

V and J are TRBV4-1 and TRBJ2-2; possibly TRBD1 for D (5 bases). Trimming pared 4 bases from V and 7 bases from J, leaving 13 bases between. Looked up from germline, CDR1 is MGHRA and CDR2 is YSYEKL. CDR3 length equals 14 residues. The CDR3 here is CASSPTDSHGELFF. The DNA for the CDR3 is TGCGCCAGCAGCCCAACCGACAGTCACGGGGAGCTGTTTTTT.

The chain links TRBV7-8 to TRBJ2-2; 8 nucleotides align to TRBD2. The trim removed 1 base at V and 4 bases at J, leaving 5 bases unmatched. Germline V gene data show CDR1 as SGHVS and CDR2 as FQNEAQ. This CDR3 contains 16 residues. CDR3 amino acids: CASSLDSGIVTGELFF. DNA for the CDR3: TGTGCCAGCAGCTTAGATAGCGGGATCGTCACCGGGGAGCTGTTTTTT.

V is TRBV10-3 and J is TRBJ1-2; TRBD1 aligns across 10 bases. Germline V gene lookup returns CDR1 ENHRY and CDR2 SYGVKD. The V gene end was trimmed by 10 bases and the J gene end by 6 bases; junction bases not matched to a gene: 8. The CDR3 length is 13 residues. The CDR3 spells CATGQGEIDGYTF. The CDR3 DNA reads TGTGCCACCGGACAGGGGGAAATAGATGGCTACACCTTC.

The chain recombines TRBV2 with TRBJ2-7; 7 bases are a match to TRBD2. The CDR3 loop spans 14 amino acids. The junction had 9 bases not matched to a gene; V was cut back by 3 bases and J by 7 bases. Germline V gene data show CDR1 as SNHLY and CDR2 as FYNNEI. CDR3 DNA: TGTGCCAGCAGTGAGTTCCCCTGGGGGGGTGAGCAGTACTTC. It is translated as CASSEFPWGGEQYF.

V usage is TRBV18 and J usage is TRBJ1-1, with D possibly matching TRBD1 (5 bases). The V gene lost 8 bases and the J gene lost 8 bases, with 12 bases spanning the gap. CDR3 length: 11 amino acids. Germline V gene lookup returns CDR1 KGHSH and CDR2 LQKENI. CDR3 protein: CASRNTGEAFF. Written as DNA, the CDR3 is TGTGCCAGCCGCAATACAGGAGAAGCTTTCTTT.

The chain joins TRBV28 to TRBJ2-7; D is possibly TRBD1 (5 bases). Germline V lookup: CDR1 MDHEN, CDR2 SYDVKM. V lost 3 bases to trimming and J lost 1 base, with 10 bases between them. The CDR3 runs 14 residues. The CDR3 DNA sequence: TGTGCCAGCAGTTTGAACAGGCCTTCCTACGAGCAGTACTTC. This codes for CASSLNRPSYEQYF.

The rearrangement links TRBV5-1 to TRBJ2-3; perhaps TRBD2 as D (5 bases). CDR3 length: 16 amino acids. Trimming took 4 bases from V and 2 from J, leaving 17 bases between them. Germline V gene lookup returns CDR1 SGHRS and CDR2 YFSETQ. CDR3 sequence reads: CASSAVGSPPTDTQYF. The CDR3 bases are TGCGCCAGCAGCGCCGTGGGGAGTCCCCCCACAGATACGCAGTATTTT.

This clone was detected once. The chain is built from TRBV6-6 and TRBJ1-1; TRBD1 matches 10 bases. Germline-derived CDR1 and CDR2 are MNHNY and SVGAGI (reference sequence). V gave up 5 bases and J gave up 1 base; unmatched junction bases: 10. The CDR3 loop spans 17 amino acids. CDR3 sequence: CASSRPGQGFRNTEAFF. CDR3 DNA: TGTGCCAGCAGTCGTCCGGGACAGGGGTTTAGGAACACTGAAGCTTTCTTT.

This clone occurred once. A junction boundary mismatches the germline segment, possibly from a read error. J is TRBJ2-2 and V is TRBV5-1; D perhaps matches TRBD2 (6 bases). Germline V gene data show CDR1 as SGHRS and CDR2 as YFSETQ. This CDR3 region has 13 residues. As DNA, the CDR3 is TGCGCCAGCAGCTTACTAGCCACCGGGAAGCTGTTTTTT. Translating gives CASSLLATGKLFF.

This chain connects TRBV5-6 to TRBJ2-7; D is possibly TRBD1 (5 bases). Germline V lookup: CDR1 SGHDT, CDR2 YYEEEE. The CDR3 is made up of 13 amino acids. V was trimmed by 2 bases and J by 7 bases, leaving 13 bases between them. The CDR3 DNA is TGTGCCAGCAGCTTAATAGCCAGGGCAGAGCAGTACTTC. Amino acid sequence: CASSLIARAEQYF.

The chain uses TRBV5-1 and TRBJ2-5, with TRBD1 matching 7 bases. This CDR3 has 13 residues. V lost 2 bases to trimming and J lost 7 bases; unmatched junction nucleotides: 5. The germline V gene has CDR1 SGHRS and CDR2 YFSETQ. The CDR3 nucleotides read TGCGCCAGCAGCTTTGGGACAGAGCCGACCCAGTACTTC. Its translation: CASSFGTEPTQYF. Using reference TRBV5-1 and TRBJ2-5 for the parts outside the CDR3, the full variable domain is KAGVTQTPRYLIKTRGQQVTLSCSPISGHRSVSWYQQTPGQGLQFLFEYFSETQRNKGNFPGRFSGRQFSNSRSEMNVSTLELGDSALYLCASSFGTEPTQYFGPGTRLLVL.

V usage is TRBV4-1 and J usage is TRBJ2-7; 7 bases line up with TRBD2. Losses at the gene ends were 6 bases for V and 2 bases for J; bases not matched to a gene: 10. The CDR3 contains 15 residues. CDR1 is MGHRA and CDR2 is YSYEKL in the germline V gene. Here the CDR3 reads CASRGRVTETYEQYF. The CDR3, as DNA: TGCGCCAGCAGGGGGAGGGTGACGGAAACCTACGAGCAGTACTTC.

V and J are TRBV24-1 and TRBJ2-1; D not resolved. Trimming took 6 bases from V and 10 from J, leaving 12 bases between them. Germline-derived CDR1 and CDR2 are KGHDR and SFDVKD. The CDR3 contains 12 residues. For the CDR3, the DNA is TGTGCCACCAGTCCGGGTTTAGGCGAGCAGTTCTTC. Its translation is CATSPGLGEQFF.

This clone was counted a single time. In nucleotides, the CDR3 is TGTGCCAGCAACAGGGTGGATCAAGAGACCCAGTACTTC. It codes for CASNRVDQETQYF. The V call is TRBV6-5, the J call TRBJ2-5; TRBD1 might be the D (6 bases). This CDR3 has 13 residues. Trimming shortened V by 7 bases and J by 2 bases, and 11 bases separated the two germline ends. The germline CDR1 and CDR2 sequences are MNHEY and SVGAGI.

With regard to this clone: The same CDR3 is also encoded by other DNA sequences in this sample. The chain combines TRBV5-1 with TRBJ2-7, with 7 bases matching TRBD1. The V gene end was trimmed by 0 bases and the J gene end by 2 bases; junction bases not matched to a gene: 2. The CDR3 extends over 14 amino acids. Germline V gene sequence: CDR1 SGHRS, CDR2 YFSETQ. DNA for the CDR3: TGCGCCAGCAGCTTGGGGCAGGGGGCCTACGAGCAGTACTTC. Translating gives CASSLGQGAYEQYF.

The rearrangement joins TRBV9 to TRBJ2-2, with a weak D call TRBD2 (5 bases). Germline V CDR1 and CDR2: SGDLS, YYNGEE. The CDR3 is 14 residues long. Trimming shortened V by 4 bases and J by 7 bases, and 14 bases separated the two germline ends. CDR3 nucleotides: TGTGCCAGCAGCCTGGACTCGCTCGGCGGGGAGCTGTTTTTT. Protein: CASSLDSLGGELFF.